This T cell receptor (beta chain) was obtained from a study of beta chain features in type 1 diabetes. Study context: Taken together, all samples contributed some 100 million examined sorted cells.

This clone was found a few times. Its specificity is unknown. CDR1 and CDR2 (germline): SGDLS, YYNGEE. The CDR3 totals 15 residues. After removal of 2 bases from V and 3 bases from J, the junction contained 5 bases not matched to a gene. The sequenced template was cDNA made from the entire isolated RNA. Naive, central memory and regulatory T cell samples came to a mean of approximately 3.57 million reads. Generated by immunoSEQ multiplex PCR, the TCRdb table keeps only in-frame clones and is missing some. Here the sample spans over 700,000 clones, 15% to 20% being singletons. Findings and limits, study-wide: At VDJ recombination sites, type 1 diabetes patients had fewer insertions and more deleted nucleotides.

In all sorted populations, purity surpassed 95%. Material: naive CD4+ T cells from blood. This chain uses TRBV9 with TRBJ2-1; the match to TRBD1 covers 7 bases. The receptor's source is a woman between 18 and 29 years old in good health. CDR3 coding DNA: TGTGCCAGCAGCGTCATGGCAGGGGGCTACAATGAGCAGTTCTTC. This translates into CASSVMAGGYNEQFF.